Following are 14 T cell receptor beta chains from one sample sequenced in a study of T cell repertoires in cytomegalovirus infection. MiXCR was run by TCRdb on the reads, yielding one entry per CDR3 protein. The sample contains approximately 290,000 distinct CDR3 sequences, more than 20% of which appear only once. The specimen was PBMCs. The receptors here all came from a human donor in good health (CMV status not recorded). Some clones in this sample may be carry-over from other donors' samples.

Concerning this clonotype: A much larger clone lies one base from this, so it may be a read error. The genes are TRBV5-5 and TRBJ2-6, with 8 bases aligning to TRBD1. Germline V lookup: CDR1 SGHKS, CDR2 YYEKEE (reference sequence). This CDR3 is 15 amino acids long. The CDR3 DNA follows: TGTGCCAGCAGCCTACAGGGGGTAGGGGCCAACGACCTGACTTTC. The encoded protein is CASSLQGVGANDLTF.

CDR3 residues: CASSQEAGWGNEQYF. In DNA, the CDR3 is TGCGCCAGCAGCCAAGAGGCAGGGTGGGGGAACGAGCAGTACTTC. The chain carries TRBV4-3 and TRBJ2-7, with D perhaps given as TRBD1 or TRBD2 (5 bases each). Germline assignment: CDR1 LGHNA and CDR2 YSLEER. The V gene lost 0 bases and the J gene lost 5 bases, with 14 bases spanning the gap. This CDR3 contains 15 residues.

This clonotype qualifies as medium-sized. This chain joins TRBV7-8 and TRBJ2-7; TRBD2 matches 12 bases. The CDR3 runs 19 residues. V lost 6 bases, J lost 0 bases, and 15 bases stayed unmatched. The germline CDR1 and CDR2 sequences are SGHVS and FQNEAQ. The CDR3 region is CASRLKLAGGWSSSYEQYF. CDR3 sequence (DNA): TGTGCCAGCAGATTGAAACTAGCGGGAGGTTGGTCGAGCTCCTACGAGCAGTACTTC.

This chain uses TRBV7-6 with TRBJ1-1; 9 bases fit TRBD1. CDR3 length: 14 amino acids. The J segment lost 4 bases and the V segment lost 2 bases, leaving 2 bases of the junction unmatched. CDR1 and CDR2 (germline): SGHVS, FNYEAQ. The CDR3 sequence: CASSLTDRGTEAFF. The CDR3 bases are TGTGCCAGCAGCTTAACGGACAGGGGCACTGAAGCTTTCTTT.

On this clonotype: A single base separates this from a much larger clone, so it may be a read error. This chain joins TRBV7-9 and TRBJ1-3, with D maybe TRBD1 (5 bases). There are 15 residues in the CDR3. Germline lookup yields CDR1 SEHNR and CDR2 FQNEAQ (reference sequence). The DNA for the CDR3 is TGTGTCAGCAGCCCGAGACAGATCTCTGGAAACACCATATATTTT. Its translation is CVSSPRQISGNTIYF.

The J gene is TRBJ1-1, the V gene TRBV2; 10 bases are a match to TRBD1. The J segment lost 11 bases and the V segment lost 4 bases, leaving 10 bases of the junction unmatched. The CDR3 runs 14 residues. Per germline, CDR1 SNHLY and CDR2 FYNNEI. In nucleotides, the CDR3 is TGTGCCAGCAGTGCTTATGACAGGGGGCGTTCGGCTTTCTTT. Encoded protein: CASSAYDRGRSAFF.

This clonotype occurred a few times. V usage is TRBV12-3 or TRBV12-4 and J usage is TRBJ1-6; D is ambiguous. V lost 2 bases, J lost 6 bases, and 11 bases lay in between. The CDR3 loop spans 15 amino acids. Here the CDR3 reads CASSLMLGSNSPLHF. Here the CDR3 DNA reads TGTGCCAGCAGTTTAATGTTGGGCAGTAATTCACCCCTCCACTTT.

The rearrangement uses TRBV7-8 and TRBJ2-7; perhaps TRBD1 as D (5 bases). The CDR3 contains 14 residues. Trimming shortened V by 7 bases and J by 0 bases, and 13 bases separated the two germline ends. CDR1 SGHVS and CDR2 FQNEAQ come from the germline V gene. The CDR3 coding sequence is TGTGCCAGCACAAGGGGCACGTACTCCTACGAGCAGTACTTC. Protein: CASTRGTYSYEQYF.

This clonotype showed up just a few times. The chain has TRBV10-3 and TRBJ2-7, with D possibly matching TRBD1 (5 bases). The CDR3 has 14 residues. CDR1 and CDR2 (germline): ENHRY, SYGVKD. V was cut by 0 bases and J by 3 bases, with 9 bases left in between. CDR3 sequence reads: CAISESPRVYEQYF. For the CDR3, the DNA is TGTGCCATCAGTGAGTCGCCCAGGGTCTACGAGCAGTACTTC.

For this clonotype: This may arise from a read error, as a much more abundant clone is one base away. The V call is TRBV7-2, the J call TRBJ2-7, with TRBD1 identical over 7 bases. The CDR3 has 15 amino acids. Germline V gives CDR1 SGHTA, CDR2 FQGNSA. For the CDR3, the DNA is TGTGCCAGCAGCATTTTGGGACAGCCTCCCTACGAGCAGAACTTC. It specifies CASSILGQPPYEQNF.

This clonotype was detected a few times. The chain combines TRBV7-2 with TRBJ2-2, with TRBD2 matching over 7 bases. CDR1 is SGHTA, CDR2 FQGNSA, per germline. After removal of 1 base from V and 0 bases from J, the junction contained 8 bases not matched to a gene. The CDR3 loop spans 18 amino acids. CDR3 in DNA: TGTGCCAGCAGCTTAGTACCCATGCGGGGGTCGAACACCGGGGAGCTGTTTTTT. Its protein product is CASSLVPMRGSNTGELFF.

This clonotype was observed many times. This chain joins TRBV11-2 and TRBJ2-3; 9 bases agree with TRBD1. The V gene end was trimmed by 5 bases and the J gene end by 6 bases; junction bases not matched to a gene: 9. CDR1 is SGHAT and CDR2 is FQNNGV in the germline V gene. The CDR3 totals 15 residues. CDR3 residues: CASSPGQGRTDTQYF. CDR3 DNA sequence: TGTGCCAGCAGCCCCGGACAGGGGAGAACCGATACGCAGTATTTT.

This clonotype was recorded only once. The J gene is TRBJ1-1, the V gene TRBV6-8, with a possible D match to TRBD1 (6 bases). Per germline, CDR1 MNHGY and CDR2 SAAAGT. This CDR3 has 14 residues. Trimming took off 11 bases at V and 8 bases at J, with 24 bases between the two ends. CDR3: CARTEGGGRVEAFF. The DNA of the CDR3 is TGTGCCCGCACCGAGGGGGGGGGGCGCGTAGAAGCTTTCTTT.

Only a few counts were recorded for this clonotype. The chain uses TRBV6-8 and TRBJ2-5; D may be TRBD2 (6 bases). The CDR3 has 16 amino acids. Germline-derived CDR1 and CDR2 are MNHGY and SAAAGT. V lost 0 bases and J lost 4, with 15 bases in between. The CDR3 DNA reads as TGTGCCAGCAGTTACTCAGAACTAGCAGTAGGAGAGACCCAGTACTTC. The encoded protein is CASSYSELAVGETQYF.